This T cell receptor (beta chain) was recorded in a study of cytomegalovirus exposure and HLA in healthy donors. Study results and limitations: A highly shared variant cluster was judged a likely technical artifact.

Trimming cost V 3 bases and J 4 bases, with 11 bases left between them. Looked up from germline, CDR1 is SGDLS and CDR2 is YYNGEE. The CDR3 has 13 residues. In the case of this clone: What it binds is not known.

The PCR was carried out with 60 Vbeta primers and 13 Jbeta primers. Assay used: immunoSEQ multiplex PCR; TCRdb lists only in-frame clones, some missing. Here the sample table reports 200,000 to 250,000 clones. The sample was PBMCs. The TCR comes from a woman aged 30 to 39 in good health and CMV-seropositive. This sequence joins TRBV9 and TRBJ2-7; possible D gene TRBD1, 6 bases. CDR3: CASSDGRGYEQYF. CDR3 coding DNA: TGTGCCAGCAGCGACGGCAGGGGTTACGAGCAGTACTTC.